This T cell receptor beta chain originates from a study of blood T cell repertoires in COVID-19. Across the study: From the United States, Italy and Spain came samples of acute and convalescent COVID-19. In each case, the material was cDNA or gDNA derived from T cells, B-cell-depleted T cells, or PBMCs.

Trimming at V came to 3 bases and at J to 0 bases, leaving 7 bases not matched to a gene. CDR3 size: 17 residues. The V gene's germline CDR1 is MNHNS and CDR2 SASEGT. Original processing notes: Reference gene primer amplification in the assay estimated nucleated cell counts. Here immunoSEQ multiplex PCR was the method, and the copy in TCRdb shows in-frame clones only, minus some. The DNA gave D and trimming, while V, J and clone size come from that table. Of roughly 260,000 clones in the sample, about 89% are singletons; the top ten hold roughly 9.8%. The material sequenced was peripheral blood. The origin of this receptor is a man aged 35 to 55 who had recovered from COVID-19. J is TRBJ2-2 and V is TRBV6-1; 7 bases match TRBD2. In DNA form, the CDR3 reads TGTGCCAGCAGTGACCAAGCTAGCGGAACGAACACCGGGGAGCTGTTTTTT. The encoded protein is CASSDQASGTNTGELFF.